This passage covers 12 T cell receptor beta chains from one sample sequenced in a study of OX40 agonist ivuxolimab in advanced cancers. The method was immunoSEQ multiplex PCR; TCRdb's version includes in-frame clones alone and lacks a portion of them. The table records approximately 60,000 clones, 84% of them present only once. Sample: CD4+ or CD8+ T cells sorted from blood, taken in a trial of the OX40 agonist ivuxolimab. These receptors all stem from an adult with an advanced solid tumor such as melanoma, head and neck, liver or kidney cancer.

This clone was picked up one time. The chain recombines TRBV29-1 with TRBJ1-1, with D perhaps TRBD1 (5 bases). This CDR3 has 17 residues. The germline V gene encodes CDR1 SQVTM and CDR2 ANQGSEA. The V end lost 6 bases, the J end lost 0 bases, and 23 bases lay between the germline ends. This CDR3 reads CSVKGKAGTLMNTEAFF. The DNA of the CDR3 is TGCAGCGTCAAGGGGAAAGCAGGAACCCTCATGAACACTGAAGCTTTCTTT.

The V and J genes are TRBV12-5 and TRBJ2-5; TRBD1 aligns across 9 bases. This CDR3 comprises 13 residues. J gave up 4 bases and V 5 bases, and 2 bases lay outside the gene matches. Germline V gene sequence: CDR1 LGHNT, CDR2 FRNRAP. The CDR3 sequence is CASGVDRGETQYF. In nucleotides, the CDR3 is TGTGCTAGTGGTGTGGACAGGGGAGAGACCCAGTACTTC.

The CDR3 reads CASRALGQGLLETQYF. The CDR3 coding sequence is TGCGCCAGCAGAGCATTGGGACAGGGTCTGTTAGAGACCCAGTACTTC. The V gene is TRBV4-1, the J gene TRBJ2-5, with 9 bases that match TRBD1. The CDR3 is 16 residues long. V shed 6 bases and J 4 bases; nucleotides not matched to a gene: 12. Germline V gene lookup returns CDR1 MGHRA and CDR2 YSYEKL.

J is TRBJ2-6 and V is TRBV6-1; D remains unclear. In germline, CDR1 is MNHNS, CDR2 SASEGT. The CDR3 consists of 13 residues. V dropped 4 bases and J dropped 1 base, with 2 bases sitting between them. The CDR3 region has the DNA TGTGCCAGCAGTGGGTCTGGGGCCAACGTCCTGACTTTC. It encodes CASSGSGANVLTF.

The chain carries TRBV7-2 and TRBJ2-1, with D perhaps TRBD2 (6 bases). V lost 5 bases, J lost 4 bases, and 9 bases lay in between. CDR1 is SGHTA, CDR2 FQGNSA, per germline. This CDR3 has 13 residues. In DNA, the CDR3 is TGTGCCAGCAGCCAGGGACTGTACAATGAGCAGTTCTTC. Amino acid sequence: CASSQGLYNEQFF.

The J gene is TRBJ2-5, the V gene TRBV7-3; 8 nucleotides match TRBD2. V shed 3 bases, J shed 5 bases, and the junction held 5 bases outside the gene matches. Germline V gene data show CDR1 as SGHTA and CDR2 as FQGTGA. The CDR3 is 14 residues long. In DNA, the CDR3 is TGTGCCAGCAGCTTTCGCGGGAGGTTGGAGACCCAGTACTTC. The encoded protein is CASSFRGRLETQYF.

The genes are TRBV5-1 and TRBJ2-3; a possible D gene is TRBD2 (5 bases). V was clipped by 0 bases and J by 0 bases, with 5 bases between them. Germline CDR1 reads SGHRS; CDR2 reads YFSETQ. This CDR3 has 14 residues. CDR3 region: CASSLGRSTDTQYF. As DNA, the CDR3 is TGCGCCAGCAGCTTGGGGAGGAGCACAGATACGCAGTATTTT. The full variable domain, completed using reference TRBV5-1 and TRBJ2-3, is KAGVTQTPRYLIKTRGQQVTLSCSPISGHRSVSWYQQTPGQGLQFLFEYFSETQRNKGNFPGRFSGRQFSNSRSEMNVSTLELGDSALYLCASSLGRSTDTQYFGPGTRLTVL.

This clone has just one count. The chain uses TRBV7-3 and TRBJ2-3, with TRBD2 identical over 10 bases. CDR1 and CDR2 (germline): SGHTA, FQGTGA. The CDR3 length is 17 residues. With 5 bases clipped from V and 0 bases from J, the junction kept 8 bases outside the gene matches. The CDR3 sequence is CASSPQKRGGSTDTQYF. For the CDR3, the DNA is TGTGCCAGCAGCCCGCAAAAGCGGGGGGGGAGCACAGATACGCAGTATTTT.

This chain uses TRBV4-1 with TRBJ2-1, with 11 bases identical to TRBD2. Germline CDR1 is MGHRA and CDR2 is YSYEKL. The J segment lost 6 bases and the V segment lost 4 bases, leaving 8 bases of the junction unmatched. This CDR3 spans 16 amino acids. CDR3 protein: CASSRELAGVFNEQFF. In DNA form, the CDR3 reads TGCGCCAGCAGCCGCGAACTAGCGGGAGTGTTCAATGAGCAGTTCTTC.

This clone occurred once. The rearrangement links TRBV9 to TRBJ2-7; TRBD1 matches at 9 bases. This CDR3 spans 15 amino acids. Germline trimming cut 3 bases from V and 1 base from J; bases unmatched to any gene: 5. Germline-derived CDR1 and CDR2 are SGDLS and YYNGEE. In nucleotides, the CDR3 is TGTGCCAGCAGCGCGGGACAGGGAGTATCCTACGAGCAGTACTTC. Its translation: CASSAGQGVSYEQYF.

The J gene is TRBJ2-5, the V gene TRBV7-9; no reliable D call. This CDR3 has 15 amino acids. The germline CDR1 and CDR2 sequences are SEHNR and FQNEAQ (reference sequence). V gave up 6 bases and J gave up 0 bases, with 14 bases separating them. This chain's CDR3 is CASRPPRSYQETQYF. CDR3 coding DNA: TGTGCCAGCAGACCCCCCAGAAGTTACCAAGAGACCCAGTACTTC. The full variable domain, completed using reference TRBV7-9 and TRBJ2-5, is DTGVSQNPRHKITKRGQNVTFRCDPISEHNRLYWYRQTLGQGPEFLTYFQNEAQLEKSRLLSDRFSAERPKGSFSTLEIQRTEQGDSAMYLCASRPPRSYQETQYFGPGTRLLVL.

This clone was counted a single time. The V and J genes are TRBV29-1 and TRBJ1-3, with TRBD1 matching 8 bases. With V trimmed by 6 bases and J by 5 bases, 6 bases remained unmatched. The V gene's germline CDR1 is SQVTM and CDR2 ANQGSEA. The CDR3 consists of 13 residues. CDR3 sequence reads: CSVRTGNRNTIYF. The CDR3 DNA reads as TGCAGCGTACGGACAGGGAATAGAAACACCATATATTTT.